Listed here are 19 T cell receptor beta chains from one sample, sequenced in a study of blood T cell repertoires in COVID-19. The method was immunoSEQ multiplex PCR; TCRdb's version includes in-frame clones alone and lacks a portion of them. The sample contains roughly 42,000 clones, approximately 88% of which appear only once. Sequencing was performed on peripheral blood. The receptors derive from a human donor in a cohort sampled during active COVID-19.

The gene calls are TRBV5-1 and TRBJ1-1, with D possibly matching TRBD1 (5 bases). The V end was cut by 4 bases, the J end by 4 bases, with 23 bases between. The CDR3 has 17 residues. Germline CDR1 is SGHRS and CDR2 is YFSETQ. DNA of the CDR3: TGCGCCAGCAGCGCGGGGACCGCCGAAAGTTTTATCACTGAAGCTTTCTTT. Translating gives CASSAGTAESFITEAFF.

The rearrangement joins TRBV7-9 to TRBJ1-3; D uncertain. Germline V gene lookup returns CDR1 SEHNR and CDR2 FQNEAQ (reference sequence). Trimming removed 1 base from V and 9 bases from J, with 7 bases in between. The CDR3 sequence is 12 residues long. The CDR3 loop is CASSLESSTIYF. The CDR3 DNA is TGTGCCAGCAGCTTAGAGAGTTCCACCATATATTTT. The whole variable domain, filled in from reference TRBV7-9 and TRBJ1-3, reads DTGVSQNPRHKITKRGQNVTFRCDPISEHNRLYWYRQTLGQGPEFLTYFQNEAQLEKSRLLSDRFSAERPKGSFSTLEIQRTEQGDSAMYLCASSLESSTIYFGEGSWLTVV.

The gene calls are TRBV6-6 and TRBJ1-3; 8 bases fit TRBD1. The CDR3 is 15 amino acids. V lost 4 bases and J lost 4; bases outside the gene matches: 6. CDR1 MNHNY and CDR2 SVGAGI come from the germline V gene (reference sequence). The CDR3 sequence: CASSSGQGGGNTIYF. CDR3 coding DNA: TGTGCCAGCAGTTCTGGACAGGGAGGAGGAAACACCATATATTTT.

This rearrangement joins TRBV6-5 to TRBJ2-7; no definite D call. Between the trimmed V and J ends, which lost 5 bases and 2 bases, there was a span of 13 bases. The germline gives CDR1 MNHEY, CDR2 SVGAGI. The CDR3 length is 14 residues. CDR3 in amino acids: CASSTLYGAYEQYF. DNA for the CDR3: TGTGCCAGCAGTACCCTATACGGAGCCTACGAGCAGTACTTC.

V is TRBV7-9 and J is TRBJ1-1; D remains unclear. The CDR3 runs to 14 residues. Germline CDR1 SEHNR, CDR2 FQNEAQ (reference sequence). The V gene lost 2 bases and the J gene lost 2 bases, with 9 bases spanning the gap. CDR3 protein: CASSLPGSNTEAFF. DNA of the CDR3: TGTGCCAGCAGCTTACCCGGGAGTAACACTGAAGCTTTCTTT.

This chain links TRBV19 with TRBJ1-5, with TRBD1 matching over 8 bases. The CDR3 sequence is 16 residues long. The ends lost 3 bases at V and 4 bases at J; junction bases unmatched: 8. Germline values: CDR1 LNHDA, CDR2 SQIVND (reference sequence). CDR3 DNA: TGTGCCAGTAGTATCAAGGCAGGGGGCTATAATCAGCCCCAGCATTTT. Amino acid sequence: CASSIKAGGYNQPQHF.

The CDR3 spells CASSYSDRNYGYTF. The CDR3 DNA reads as TGTGCCAGCAGTTACTCTGACAGAAACTATGGCTACACCTTC. The chain is built from TRBV6-6 and TRBJ1-2; D is possibly TRBD1 (5 bases). Per the germline V gene, CDR1 is MNHNY and CDR2 is SVGAGI (reference sequence). Trimming took off 0 bases at V and 2 bases at J, with 7 bases between the two ends. The CDR3 totals 14 residues.

This CDR3 reads CASSQAGERAMTTEAFF. The CDR3 DNA follows: TGCGCCAGCAGCCAAGCAGGGGAGAGAGCAATGACCACTGAAGCTTTCTTT. V gene TRBV4-3 combines with J gene TRBJ1-1; the D gene is possibly TRBD1 (6 bases). Germline-derived CDR1 and CDR2 are LGHNA and YSLEER. V lost 1 base to trimming and J lost 4 bases, with 19 bases between them. The CDR3 has 17 residues.

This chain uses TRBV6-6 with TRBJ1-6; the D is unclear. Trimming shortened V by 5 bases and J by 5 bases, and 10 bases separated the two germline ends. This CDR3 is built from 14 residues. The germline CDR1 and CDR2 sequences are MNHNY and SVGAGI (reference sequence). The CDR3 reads CASSNGANNSPLHF. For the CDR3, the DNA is TGTGCCAGCAGTAACGGAGCGAATAATTCACCCCTCCACTTT.

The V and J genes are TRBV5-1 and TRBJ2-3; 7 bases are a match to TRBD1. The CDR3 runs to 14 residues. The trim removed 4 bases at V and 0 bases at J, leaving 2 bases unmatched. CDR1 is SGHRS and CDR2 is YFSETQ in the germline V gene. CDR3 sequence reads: CASSKGQSTDTQYF. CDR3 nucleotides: TGCGCCAGCAGCAAGGGACAGAGCACAGATACGCAGTATTTT.

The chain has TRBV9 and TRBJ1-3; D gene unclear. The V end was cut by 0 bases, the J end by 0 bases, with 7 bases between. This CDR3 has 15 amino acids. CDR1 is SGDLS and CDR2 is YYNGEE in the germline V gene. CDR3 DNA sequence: TGTGCCAGCAGCGTAGGGTCGGGCTCTGGAAACACCATATATTTT. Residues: CASSVGSGSGNTIYF.

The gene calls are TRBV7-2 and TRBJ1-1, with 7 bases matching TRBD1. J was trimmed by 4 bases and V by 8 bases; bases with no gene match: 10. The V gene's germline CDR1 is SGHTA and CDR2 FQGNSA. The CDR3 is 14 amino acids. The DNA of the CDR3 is TGTGCCAGCCATTTCACCGGGACAGTCACTGAAGCTTTCTTT. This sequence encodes CASHFTGTVTEAFF.

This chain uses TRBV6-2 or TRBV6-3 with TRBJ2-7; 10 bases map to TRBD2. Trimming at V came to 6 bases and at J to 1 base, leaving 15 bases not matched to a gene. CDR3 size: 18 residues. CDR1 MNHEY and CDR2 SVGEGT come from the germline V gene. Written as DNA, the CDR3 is TGTGCCAGCAGCCAACTAGCGGGACTATTTATGGAATCCTACGAGCAGTACTTC. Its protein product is CASSQLAGLFMESYEQYF.

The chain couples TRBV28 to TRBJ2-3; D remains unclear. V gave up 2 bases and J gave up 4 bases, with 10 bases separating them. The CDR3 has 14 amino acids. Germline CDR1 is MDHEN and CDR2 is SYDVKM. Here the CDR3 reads CASSLVQESDTQYF. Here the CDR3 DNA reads TGTGCCAGCAGTTTAGTCCAGGAATCAGATACGCAGTATTTT. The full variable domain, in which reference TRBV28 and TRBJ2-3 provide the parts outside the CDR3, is DVKVTQSSRYLVKRTGEKVFLECVQDMDHENMFWYRQDPGLGLRLIYFSYDVKMKEKGDIPEGYSVSREKKERFSLILESASTNQTSMYLCASSLVQESDTQYFGPGTRLTVL.

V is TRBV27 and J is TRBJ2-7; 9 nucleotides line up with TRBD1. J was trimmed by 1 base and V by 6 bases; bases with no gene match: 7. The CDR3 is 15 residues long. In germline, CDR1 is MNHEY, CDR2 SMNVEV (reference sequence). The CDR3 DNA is TGTGCCAGCAGCACGGACAGGGGTAGGTCCTACGAGCAGTACTTC. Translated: CASSTDRGRSYEQYF.

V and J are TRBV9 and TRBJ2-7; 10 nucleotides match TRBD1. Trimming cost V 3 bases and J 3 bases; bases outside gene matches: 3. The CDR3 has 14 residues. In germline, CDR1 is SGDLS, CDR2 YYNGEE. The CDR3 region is CASSGGQGNYEQYF. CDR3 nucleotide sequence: TGTGCCAGCAGCGGGGGACAGGGGAACTACGAGCAGTACTTC. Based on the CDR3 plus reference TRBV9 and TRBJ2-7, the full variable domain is DSGVTQTPKHLITATGQRVTLRCSPRSGDLSVYWYQQSLDQGLQFLIQYYNGEERAKGNILERFSAQQFPDLHSELNLSSLELGDSALYFCASSGGQGNYEQYFGPGTRLTVT.

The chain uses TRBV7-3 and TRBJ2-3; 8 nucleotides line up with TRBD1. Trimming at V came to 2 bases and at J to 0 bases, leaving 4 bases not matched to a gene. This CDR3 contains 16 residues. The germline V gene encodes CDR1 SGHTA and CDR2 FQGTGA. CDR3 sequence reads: CASSLQGAISTDTQYF. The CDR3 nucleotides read TGTGCCAGCAGCTTACAGGGGGCAATTAGCACAGATACGCAGTATTTT.

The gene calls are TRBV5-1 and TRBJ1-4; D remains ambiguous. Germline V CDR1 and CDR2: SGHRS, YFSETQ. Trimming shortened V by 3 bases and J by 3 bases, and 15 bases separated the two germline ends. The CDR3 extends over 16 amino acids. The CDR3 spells CASSWGSGGPNEKLFF. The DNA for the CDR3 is TGCGCCAGCAGCTGGGGTTCGGGAGGTCCTAATGAAAAACTGTTTTTT.

CDR3 sequence (DNA): TGTGCCAGCAGCTTACTACTAGCGGGTTCCACCGGGGAGCTGTTTTTT. It translates to CASSLLLAGSTGELFF. The chain joins TRBV7-2 to TRBJ2-2; 9 bases line up with TRBD2. The CDR3 consists of 16 residues. Per germline, CDR1 SGHTA and CDR2 FQGNSA. V was clipped by 2 bases and J by 4 bases; unmatched bases: 5.